This entry lists 8 T cell receptor beta chains sequenced from one sample in a study of type 1 and type 2 diabetes patients. Genomic DNA was the PCR template. The TCR beta CDR3 region was amplified using 30 forward and 13 reverse primers. TCRdb used MiXCR to reprocess the multiplex PCR reads, holding one entry per CDR3 protein. This repertoire shows 280,000 or so distinct CDR3 sequences, roughly 50% found once; its top ten account for roughly 13%. Sequenced sample: peripheral blood mononuclear cells (PBMCs). The receptors were sampled from a young man with type 2 diabetes.

In its sample, this clonotype was seen a few times. This chain uses TRBV6-5 with TRBJ1-5, with a weak D call TRBD1 (5 bases). Germline V gene data show CDR1 as MNHEY and CDR2 as SVGAGI. The CDR3 is made up of 15 amino acids. Trimming took 7 bases from V and 4 from J, leaving 17 bases between them. In nucleotides, the CDR3 is TGTGCCAGCAAACGGGGGAGTTCTCGAAATCAGCCCCAGCATTTT. It translates to CASKRGSSRNQPQHF.

V usage is TRBV5-1 and J usage is TRBJ2-1; D uncertain. Trimming left V 0 bases short and J 9 bases short, with 13 bases between. The CDR3 runs 14 residues. Germline V gene sequence: CDR1 SGHRS, CDR2 YFSETQ. The CDR3 loop is CASSLEAKSAEQFF. CDR3 DNA sequence: TGCGCCAGCAGCTTGGAGGCCAAATCGGCTGAGCAGTTCTTC.

This clonotype appeared a few times. The chain employs TRBV13 and TRBJ2-1; D is perhaps TRBD1 or TRBD2 (6 bases each). The J call is in doubt because the DNA end fits TRBJ2-7 better. In germline, CDR1 is PRHDT, CDR2 FYEKMQ (reference sequence). The length of the CDR3 is 12 residues. The CDR3 nucleotides read TGTGCCAGCAGAAAGGGGGGCAACGAGCAGTACTTC. Its translation: CASRKGGNEQYF.

This clonotype was detected ten times or more. V usage is TRBV5-1 and J usage is TRBJ2-7; maybe TRBD1 (6 bases). V lost 0 bases and J lost 5, with 12 bases in between. The V gene's germline CDR1 is SGHRS and CDR2 YFSETQ. This CDR3 has 14 residues. The DNA of the CDR3 is TGCGCCAGCAGCTTGGCTAGGGGGATGGACGAGCAGTACTTC. Translated, it gives CASSLARGMDEQYF.

The chain is built from TRBV6-5 and TRBJ2-5, with D possibly TRBD1 on 6 matching bases. This CDR3 has 14 residues. The germline V and J ends were trimmed by 7 bases and 1 base, with 13 bases remaining between them. From germline, CDR1 is MNHEY and CDR2 SVGAGI. CDR3 sequence reads: CASILTGTQETQYF. CDR3 sequence (DNA): TGTGCCAGCATCCTAACAGGGACCCAAGAGACCCAGTACTTC.

This chain links TRBV9 with TRBJ2-1; TRBD2 matches 12 bases. Germline CDR1 and CDR2: SGDLS and YYNGEE. J was trimmed by 3 bases and V by 4 bases; bases with no gene match: 8. This CDR3 has 17 residues. For the CDR3, the DNA is TGTGCCAGCAGCCAGGGACTAGCGGGTGGGTTCTACAATGAGCAGTTCTTC. Its translation is CASSQGLAGGFYNEQFF. The variable domain in full, completed from reference TRBV9 and TRBJ2-1, reads DSGVTQTPKHLITATGQRVTLRCSPRSGDLSVYWYQQSLDQGLQFLIQYYNGEERAKGNILERFSAQQFPDLHSELNLSSLELGDSALYFCASSQGLAGGFYNEQFFGPGTRLTVL.

This clonotype was seen ten or more times. V gene TRBV19 combines with J gene TRBJ2-5; the D gene is possibly TRBD1 (5 bases). V was clipped by 6 bases and J by 2 bases, with 7 bases between them. The CDR3 extends over 12 amino acids. Germline-derived CDR1 and CDR2 are LNHDA and SQIVND (reference sequence). The DNA for the CDR3 is TGTGCCAGTAGCTGGACACAAGAGACCCAGTACTTC. This encodes CASSWTQETQYF.

V and J are TRBV4-1 and TRBJ1-1; D uncertain. The germline V and J ends were trimmed by 0 bases and 0 bases, with 14 bases remaining between them. The CDR3 contains 17 residues. From germline, CDR1 is MGHRA and CDR2 YSYEKL. DNA for the CDR3: TGCGCCAGCAGCCAAGAAACCTGGGAGTCGATGAACACTGAAGCTTTCTTT. The encoded protein is CASSQETWESMNTEAFF.